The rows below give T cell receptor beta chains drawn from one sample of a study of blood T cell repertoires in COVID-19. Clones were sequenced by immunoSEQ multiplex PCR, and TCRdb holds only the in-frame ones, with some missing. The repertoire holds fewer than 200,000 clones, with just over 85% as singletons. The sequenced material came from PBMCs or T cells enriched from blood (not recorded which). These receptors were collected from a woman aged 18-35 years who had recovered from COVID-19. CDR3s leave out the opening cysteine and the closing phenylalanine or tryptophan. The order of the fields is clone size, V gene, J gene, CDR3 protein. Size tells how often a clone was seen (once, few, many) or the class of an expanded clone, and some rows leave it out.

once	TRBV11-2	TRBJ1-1	ASSPQGGHTEAF
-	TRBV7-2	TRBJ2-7	ASSLGGGPGYEQY
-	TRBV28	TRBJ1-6	ASQLAGTGPSPLH
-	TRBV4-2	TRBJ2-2	ASSPLTSGANTGELF
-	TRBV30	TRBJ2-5	AWRGSETQY
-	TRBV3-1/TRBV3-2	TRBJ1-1	ASSQDVGQRNTEAF
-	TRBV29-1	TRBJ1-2	SVGDRVDGYT
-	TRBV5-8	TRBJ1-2	ASSLAGDRTGTSNYGYT
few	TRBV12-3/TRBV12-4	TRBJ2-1	ASSINRGEQF
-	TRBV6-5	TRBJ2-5	ASRNRGLETQY
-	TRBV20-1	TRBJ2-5	SSQGETQY
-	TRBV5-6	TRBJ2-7	ASSSGGRWEQY
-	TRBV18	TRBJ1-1	ASSPGRGEKGGTEAF
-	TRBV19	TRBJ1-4	ASSTGQGVAF
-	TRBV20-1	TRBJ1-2	SGRSNYGYT
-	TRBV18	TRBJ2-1	ASFTVGLDEQF
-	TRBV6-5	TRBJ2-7	ASRTGTGGDEQY
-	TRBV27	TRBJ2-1	ASSFFTSGGEQF
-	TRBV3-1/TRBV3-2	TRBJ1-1	ASSPPPDRDPLNTEAF
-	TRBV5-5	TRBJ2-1	ASSLYHRDYYNEQF
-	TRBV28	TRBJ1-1	ASRRVRGTEAF
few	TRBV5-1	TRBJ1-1	ASSLVRLTEAF
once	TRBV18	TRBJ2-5	ASSPRGHQETQY
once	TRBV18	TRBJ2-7	ASSPQNTYEQY
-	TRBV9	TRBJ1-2	ASSAGQFNGYT
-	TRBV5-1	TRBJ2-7	ASSLGREGQHEQY
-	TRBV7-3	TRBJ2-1	ASSLTRQVEQF